What follows are 14 T cell receptor beta chains derived from one specimen sequenced in a study of control samples from healthy donors and cancer patients. TCRdb's table, derived via immunoSEQ multiplex PCR, lists solely in-frame clones and lacks some. In the table there are around 140,000 clones, approximately 89% of which are singletons. Sequences were obtained from PBMCs. These receptors were collected from a man aged 50 or older with head and neck cancer.

This chain connects TRBV29-1 to TRBJ2-4; D is unclear. From germline, CDR1 is SQVTM and CDR2 ANQGSEA. Deletions cut 4 bases from V and 7 bases from J, with 8 bases between. The CDR3 has 11 residues. CDR3 nucleotides: TGCAGCGTTGGGGCCGAGAACATTCAGTACTTC. This gives the protein CSVGAENIQYF.

V usage is TRBV18 and J usage is TRBJ2-7; 7 bases are shared with TRBD2. J lost 4 bases, V lost 0 bases, and 9 bases had no gene match. CDR1 and CDR2 (germline): KGHSH, LQKENI. The CDR3 spans 16 residues. The CDR3 protein is CASSPPSGGKQYEQYF. CDR3 sequence (DNA): TGTGCCAGCTCACCACCTTCCGGGGGGAAGCAATACGAGCAGTACTTC.

The rearrangement joins TRBV6-5 to TRBJ2-1, with D possibly being TRBD1 (6 bases). Germline V gives CDR1 MNHEY, CDR2 SVGAGI. This CDR3 has 15 amino acids. V lost 6 bases and J lost 6, with 18 bases in between. The CDR3 region has the DNA TGTGCCAGCAGCTTCACAGGGAGTCGTGTCAATGAGCAGTTCTTC. Protein: CASSFTGSRVNEQFF.

The chain couples TRBV25-1 to TRBJ1-2, with 8 bases fitting TRBD1. The CDR3 spans 17 residues. CDR1 is MGHDK and CDR2 is SYGVNS in the germline V gene. Trimming at V came to 4 bases and at J to 5 bases, leaving 15 bases not matched to a gene. As DNA, the CDR3 is TGTGCCAGCAGTGGAATGGGGGGGACAGGCGATATGTATGGCTACACCTTC. Translated, it gives CASSGMGGTGDMYGYTF.

The V and J genes are TRBV7-9 and TRBJ1-5; the D is unclear. Germline loops: CDR1 SEHNR, CDR2 FQNEAQ (reference sequence). The CDR3 spans 12 residues. Trimming took off 3 bases at V and 3 bases at J, with 3 bases between the two ends. The CDR3 DNA follows: TGTGCCAGCAGCTTCGACAATCAGCCCCAGCATTTT. Its translation: CASSFDNQPQHF.

J is TRBJ2-5 and V is TRBV29-1, with 12 bases aligning to TRBD2. Trimming removed 5 bases from V and 4 bases from J; junction bases left unmatched: 8. CDR3 size: 15 residues. Germline V lookup: CDR1 SQVTM, CDR2 ANQGSEA. CDR3 protein: CSVPRTSGMRETQYF. CDR3 DNA: TGCAGCGTTCCCAGGACTAGCGGGATGAGAGAGACCCAGTACTTC.

This clone appeared a few times. The V and J genes are TRBV21-1 and TRBJ2-3; no check of the table's D call, TRBD1, against the DNA was made. TRBV21-1 is noted as a pseudogene. The CDR3 is made up of 17 amino acids. The CDR3 is CASSKETGAMSTDTQYF. CDR3 DNA: TGTGCCAGCAGCAAAGAGACAGGGGCAATGAGCACAGATACGCAGTATTTT.

This clone was counted only a few times. This chain connects TRBV10-2 to TRBJ2-7, with 13 nucleotides matching TRBD2. Germline loops: CDR1 WSHSY, CDR2 SAAADI. The CDR3 length is 16 residues. V was pared by 2 bases and J by 3 bases, with 4 bases of the junction left unmatched. The CDR3: CASSELGTSGDYEQYF. The CDR3 DNA reads as TGCGCCAGCAGTGAGCTCGGGACTAGCGGGGACTACGAGCAGTACTTC.

The J gene is TRBJ2-1, the V gene TRBV6-5, with 7 bases that match TRBD2. V was pared by 6 bases and J by 7 bases, with 6 bases of the junction left unmatched. The length of the CDR3 is 13 residues. The germline V gene has CDR1 MNHEY and CDR2 SVGAGI. CDR3: CASRDRRGNEQFF. The CDR3 DNA sequence: TGTGCCAGCAGGGATAGGCGGGGGAATGAGCAGTTCTTC.

The V gene is TRBV28, the J gene TRBJ2-5; TRBD2 aligns across 11 bases. Per germline, CDR1 MDHEN and CDR2 SYDVKM. V trimming: 6 bases; J trimming: 6 bases; junction bases outside the gene matches: 21. The CDR3 spans 19 residues. CDR3 in DNA: TGTGCCAGCAGCTTCCCATATAGCGGGAGGGCAGATACAGGAAAGACCCAGTACTTC. Its translation is CASSFPYSGRADTGKTQYF.

The chain has TRBV6-1 and TRBJ1-2, with D unresolved. Germline V lookup: CDR1 MNHNS, CDR2 SASEGT. This CDR3 has 15 amino acids. Between the trimmed V and J ends, which lost 2 bases and 3 bases, there was a span of 13 bases. The chain's CDR3 is CASSESLWSDYGYTF. The CDR3 DNA reads TGTGCCAGCAGTGAAAGCCTTTGGTCGGACTATGGCTACACCTTC.

The chain joins TRBV7-9 to TRBJ2-3; tentatively, D is TRBD1 or TRBD2 (5 bases each). CDR1 is SEHNR, CDR2 FQNEAQ, per germline (reference sequence). Trimming removed 7 bases from V and 0 bases from J, with 14 bases in between. CDR3 length: 15 residues. The CDR3 loop reads CASKRGGASTDTQYF. DNA for the CDR3: TGTGCCAGCAAACGGGGCGGAGCCAGCACAGATACGCAGTATTTT.

This chain uses TRBV4-1 with TRBJ1-4; TRBD1 matches 10 bases. Per germline, CDR1 MGHRA and CDR2 YSYEKL. Trimming cost V 2 bases and J 8 bases; bases outside gene matches: 8. The CDR3 runs to 16 residues. CDR3 amino acids: CASSQLTGGVGEKLFF. The CDR3 bases are TGCGCCAGCAGCCAATTGACAGGGGGCGTGGGGGAAAAACTGTTTTTT.

The chain joins TRBV6-9 to TRBJ1-4; TRBD1 aligns across 8 bases. The J segment lost 9 bases and the V segment lost 2 bases, leaving 5 bases of the junction unmatched. This CDR3 is built from 14 residues. Looked up from germline, CDR1 is MNHGY and CDR2 is SVAAGI. DNA of the CDR3: TGTGCCAGCAGTTATGGACAGGGCCACAAAAAACTGTTTTTT. Protein product: CASSYGQGHKKLFF.